This T cell receptor (beta chain) was identified during a study of cytomegalovirus exposure and HLA in healthy donors. To note about this clone: The target antigen is unknown.

Trimming removed 5 bases from V and 4 bases from J; junction bases left unmatched: 8. CDR1 and CDR2 (germline): SGHTA, FQGNSA. This CDR3 region has 16 residues. The PCR used 60 Vbeta and 13 Jbeta primers. Profiling relied on immunoSEQ multiplex PCR, and the TCRdb table lists in-frame clones only, not all of them. The sample holds about 150,000 clones, about 74% seen once. The study's findings and limits: In a later analysis, TCR beta V- and J-gene trimming showed a link to a missense DCLRE1C variant. The authors considered a cluster of highly shared sequence variants likely to be a sequencing artifact.

The chain recombines TRBV7-2 with TRBJ2-1; 10 nucleotides agree with TRBD2. Specimen: PBMCs. The TCR originated in a woman aged 35 to 49 in good health and CMV-seronegative. The CDR3 loop is CASSLQAGGFYNEQFF. Here the CDR3 DNA reads TGTGCCAGCAGCCTCCAAGCGGGGGGGTTTTACAATGAGCAGTTCTTC. Filled out from reference TRBV7-2 and TRBJ2-1, the complete variable domain reads GAGVSQSPSNKVTEKGKDVELRCDPISGHTALYWYRQSLGQGLEFLIYFQGNSAPDKSGLPSDRFSAERTGGSVSTLTIQRTQQEDSAVYLCASSLQAGGFYNEQFFGPGTRLTVL.